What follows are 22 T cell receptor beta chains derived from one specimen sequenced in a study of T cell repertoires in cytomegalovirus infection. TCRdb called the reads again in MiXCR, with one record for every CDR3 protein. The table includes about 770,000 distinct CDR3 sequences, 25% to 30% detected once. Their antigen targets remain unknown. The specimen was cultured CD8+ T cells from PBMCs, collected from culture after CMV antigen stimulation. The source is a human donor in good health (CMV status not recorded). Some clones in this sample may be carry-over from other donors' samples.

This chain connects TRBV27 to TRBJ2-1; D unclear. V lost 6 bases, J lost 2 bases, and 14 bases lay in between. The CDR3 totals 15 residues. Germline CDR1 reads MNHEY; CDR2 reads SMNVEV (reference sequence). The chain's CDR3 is CASRLTGLPYNEQFF. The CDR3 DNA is TGTGCCAGCAGACTTACCGGGCTCCCCTACAATGAGCAGTTCTTC.

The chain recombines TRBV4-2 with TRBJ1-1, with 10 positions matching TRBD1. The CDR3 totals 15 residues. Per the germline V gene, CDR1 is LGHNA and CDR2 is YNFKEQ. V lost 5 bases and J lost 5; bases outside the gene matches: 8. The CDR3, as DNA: TGTGCCAGCAGCTCGCCTTGGGGACAGGGGACTGAAGCTTTCTTT. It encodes CASSSPWGQGTEAFF.

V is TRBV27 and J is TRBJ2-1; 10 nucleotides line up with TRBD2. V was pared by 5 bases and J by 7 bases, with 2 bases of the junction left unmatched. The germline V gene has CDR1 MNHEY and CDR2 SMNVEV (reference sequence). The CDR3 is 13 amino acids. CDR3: CASSSGGVNEQFF. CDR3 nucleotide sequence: TGTGCCAGCAGTAGCGGGGGGGTAAATGAGCAGTTCTTC.

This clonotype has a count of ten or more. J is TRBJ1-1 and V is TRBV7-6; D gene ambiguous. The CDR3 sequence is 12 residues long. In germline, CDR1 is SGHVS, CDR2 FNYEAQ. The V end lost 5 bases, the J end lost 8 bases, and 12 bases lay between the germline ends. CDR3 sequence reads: CASSPLAGEAFF. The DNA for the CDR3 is TGTGCCAGCAGCCCTCTCGCGGGGGAAGCTTTCTTT.

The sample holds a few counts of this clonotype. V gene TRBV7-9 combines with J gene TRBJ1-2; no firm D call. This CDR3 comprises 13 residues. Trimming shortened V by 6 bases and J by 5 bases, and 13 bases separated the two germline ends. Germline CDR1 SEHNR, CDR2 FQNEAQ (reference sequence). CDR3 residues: CASSFRPGYGYTF. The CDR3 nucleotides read TGTGCCAGCAGTTTCCGACCCGGGTATGGCTACACCTTC. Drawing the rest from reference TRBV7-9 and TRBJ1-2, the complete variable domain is DTGVSQNPRHKITKRGQNVTFRCDPISEHNRLYWYRQTLGQGPEFLTYFQNEAQLEKSRLLSDRFSAERPKGSFSTLEIQRTEQGDSAMYLCASSFRPGYGYTFGSGTRLTVV.

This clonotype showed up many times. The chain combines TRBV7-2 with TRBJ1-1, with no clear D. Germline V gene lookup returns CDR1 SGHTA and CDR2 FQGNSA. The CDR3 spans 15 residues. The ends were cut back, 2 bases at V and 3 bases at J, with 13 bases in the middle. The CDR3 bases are TGTGCCAGCAGCTTAAGCCGGGGAGCCCACACTGAAGCTTTCTTT. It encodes CASSLSRGAHTEAFF.

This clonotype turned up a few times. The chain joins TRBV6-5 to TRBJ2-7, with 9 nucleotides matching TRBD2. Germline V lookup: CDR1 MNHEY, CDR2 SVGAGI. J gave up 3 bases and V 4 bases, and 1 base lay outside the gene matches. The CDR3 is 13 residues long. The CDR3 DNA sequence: TGTGCCAGCAGTTTTAGCGGGGGCTACGAGCAGTACTTC. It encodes CASSFSGGYEQYF.

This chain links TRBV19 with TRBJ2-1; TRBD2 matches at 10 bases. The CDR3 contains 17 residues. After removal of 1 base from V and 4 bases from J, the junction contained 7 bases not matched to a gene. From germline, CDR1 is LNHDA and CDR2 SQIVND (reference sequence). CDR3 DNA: TGTGCCAGTAGTATAGGAACAGCGGGGGGGCCTTACAATGAGCAGTTCTTC. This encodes CASSIGTAGGPYNEQFF.

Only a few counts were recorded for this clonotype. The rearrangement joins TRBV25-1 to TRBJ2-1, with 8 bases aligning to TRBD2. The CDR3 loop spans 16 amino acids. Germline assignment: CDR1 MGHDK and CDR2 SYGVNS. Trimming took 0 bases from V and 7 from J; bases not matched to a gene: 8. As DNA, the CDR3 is TGTGCCAGCAGTGAATATTTCGGGGGGGCGGGGAATGAGCAGTTCTTC. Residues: CASSEYFGGAGNEQFF.

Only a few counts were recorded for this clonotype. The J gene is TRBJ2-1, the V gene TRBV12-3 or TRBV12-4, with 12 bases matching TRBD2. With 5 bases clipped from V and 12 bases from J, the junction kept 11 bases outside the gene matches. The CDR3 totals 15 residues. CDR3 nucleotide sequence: TGTGCCAGCAGTCGGCAGACTAGCGGGGGCCCCTGGCAGTTCTTC. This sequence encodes CASSRQTSGGPWQFF.

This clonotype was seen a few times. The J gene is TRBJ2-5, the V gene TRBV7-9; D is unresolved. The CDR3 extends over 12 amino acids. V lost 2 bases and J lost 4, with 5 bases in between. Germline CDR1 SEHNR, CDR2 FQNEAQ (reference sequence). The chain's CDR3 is CASSLFAETQYF. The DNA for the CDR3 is TGTGCCAGCAGCTTATTCGCAGAGACCCAGTACTTC.

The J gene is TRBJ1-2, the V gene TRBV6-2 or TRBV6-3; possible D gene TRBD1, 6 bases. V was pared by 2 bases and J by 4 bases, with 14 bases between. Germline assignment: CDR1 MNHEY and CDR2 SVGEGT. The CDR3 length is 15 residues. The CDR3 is CASSYTPGHLYGYTF. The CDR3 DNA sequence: TGTGCCAGCAGTTACACCCCGGGACACCTCTATGGCTACACCTTC.

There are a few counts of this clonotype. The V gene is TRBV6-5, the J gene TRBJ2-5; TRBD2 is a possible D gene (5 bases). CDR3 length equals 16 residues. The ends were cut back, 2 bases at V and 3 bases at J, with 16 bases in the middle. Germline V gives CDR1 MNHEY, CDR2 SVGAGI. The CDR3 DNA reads TGTGCCAGCAGTTACCTCCGAGGGCCAGACAAAGAGACCCAGTACTTC. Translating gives CASSYLRGPDKETQYF.

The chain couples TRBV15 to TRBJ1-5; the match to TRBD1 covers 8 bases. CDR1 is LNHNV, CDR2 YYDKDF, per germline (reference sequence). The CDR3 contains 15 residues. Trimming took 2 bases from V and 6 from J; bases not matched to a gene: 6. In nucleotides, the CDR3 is TGTGCCACCAGCAGAAGCGGACAGGGAACTCAGCCCCAGCATTTT. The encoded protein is CATSRSGQGTQPQHF.

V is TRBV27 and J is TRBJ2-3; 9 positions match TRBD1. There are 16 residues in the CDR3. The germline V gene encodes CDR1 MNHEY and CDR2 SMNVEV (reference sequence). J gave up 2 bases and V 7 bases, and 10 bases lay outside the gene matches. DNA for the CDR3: TGTGCCAGCAAGCCGACAGGGGGATATTTCACAGATACGCAGTATTTT. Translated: CASKPTGGYFTDTQYF.

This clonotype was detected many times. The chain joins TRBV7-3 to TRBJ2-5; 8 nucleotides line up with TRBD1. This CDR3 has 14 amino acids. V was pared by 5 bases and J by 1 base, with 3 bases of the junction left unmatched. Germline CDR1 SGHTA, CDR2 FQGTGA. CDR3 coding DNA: TGTGCCAGCAGCCAAGGACAGGGCCAAGAGACCCAGTACTTC. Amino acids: CASSQGQGQETQYF.

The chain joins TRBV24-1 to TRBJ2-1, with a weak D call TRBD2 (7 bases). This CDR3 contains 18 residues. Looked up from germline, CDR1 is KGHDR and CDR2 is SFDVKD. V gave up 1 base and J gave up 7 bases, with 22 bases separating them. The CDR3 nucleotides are TGTGCCACCAGTGATTTCCCGATCCGGGGGGCGGCGGGTAATGAGCAGTTCTTC. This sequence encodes CATSDFPIRGAAGNEQFF.

CDR3 residues: CASRALGQDYVYGYTF. The CDR3 bases are TGTGCCAGCCGAGCCCTGGGGCAGGACTATGTCTATGGCTACACCTTC. V gene TRBV28 combines with J gene TRBJ1-2, with D perhaps matching TRBD1 (5 bases). Germline-derived CDR1 and CDR2 are MDHEN and SYDVKM. The ends were cut back, 8 bases at V and 4 bases at J, with 23 bases in the middle. This CDR3 is built from 16 residues.

CDR3 protein: CASSVVLSNEQFF. The CDR3 DNA is TGTGCCAGCAGCGTAGTGCTAAGCAATGAGCAGTTCTTC. The chain combines TRBV9 with TRBJ2-1, with D hard to call. Germline CDR1 is SGDLS and CDR2 is YYNGEE. Trimming removed 0 bases from V and 6 bases from J, with 7 bases in between. This CDR3 region has 13 residues. The entire variable domain, with the rest obtained from reference TRBV9 and TRBJ2-1, is as follows: DSGVTQTPKHLITATGQRVTLRCSPRSGDLSVYWYQQSLDQGLQFLIQYYNGEERAKGNILERFSAQQFPDLHSELNLSSLELGDSALYFCASSVVLSNEQFFGPGTRLTVL.

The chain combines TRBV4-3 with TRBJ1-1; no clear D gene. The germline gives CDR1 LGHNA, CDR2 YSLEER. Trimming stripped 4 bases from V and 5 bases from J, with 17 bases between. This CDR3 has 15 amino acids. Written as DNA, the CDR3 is TGCGCCAGCAGCCCGGAAGCGACTTTTTGGACTGAAGCTTTCTTT. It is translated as CASSPEATFWTEAFF.

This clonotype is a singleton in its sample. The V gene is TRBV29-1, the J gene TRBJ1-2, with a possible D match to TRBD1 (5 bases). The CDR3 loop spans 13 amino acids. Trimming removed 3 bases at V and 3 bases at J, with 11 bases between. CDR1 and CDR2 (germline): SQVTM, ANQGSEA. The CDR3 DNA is TGCAGCGTTGACCGGGGGGGGTACTATGGCTACACCTTC. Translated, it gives CSVDRGGYYGYTF.

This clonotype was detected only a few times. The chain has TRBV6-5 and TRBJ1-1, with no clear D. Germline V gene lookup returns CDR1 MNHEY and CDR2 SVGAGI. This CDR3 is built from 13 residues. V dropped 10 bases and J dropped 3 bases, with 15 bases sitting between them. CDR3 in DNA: TGTGCCACCAACCTATTCCGGGACACTGAAGCTTTCTTT. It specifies CATNLFRDTEAFF.